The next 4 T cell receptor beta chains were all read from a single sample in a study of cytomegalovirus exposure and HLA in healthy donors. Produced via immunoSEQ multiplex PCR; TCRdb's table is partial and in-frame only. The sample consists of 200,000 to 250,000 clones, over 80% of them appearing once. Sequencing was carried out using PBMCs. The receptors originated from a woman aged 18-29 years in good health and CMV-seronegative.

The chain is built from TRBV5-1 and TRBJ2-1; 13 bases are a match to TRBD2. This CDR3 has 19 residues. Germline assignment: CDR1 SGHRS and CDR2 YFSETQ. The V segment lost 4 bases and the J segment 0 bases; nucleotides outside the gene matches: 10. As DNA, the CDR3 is TGCGCCAGCAGCACCACTAGCGGGAGGGGAATTAGCTCCTACAATGAGCAGTTCTTC. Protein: CASSTTSGRGISSYNEQFF.

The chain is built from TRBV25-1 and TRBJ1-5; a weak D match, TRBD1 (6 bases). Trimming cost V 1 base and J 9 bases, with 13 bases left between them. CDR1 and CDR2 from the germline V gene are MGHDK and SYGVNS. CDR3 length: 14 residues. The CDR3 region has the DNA TGTGCCAGCAGTGAATTAGTGGGGGCTGGGCCCCAGCATTTT. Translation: CASSELVGAGPQHF. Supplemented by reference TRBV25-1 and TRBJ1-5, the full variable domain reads EADIYQTPRYLVIGTGKKITLECSQTMGHDKMYWYQQDPGMELHLIHYSYGVNSTEKGDLSSESTVSRIRTEHFPLTLESARPSHTSQYLCASSELVGAGPQHFGDGTRLSIL.

CDR3 nucleotide sequence: TGTGCCAGCAGTTACTCGCGGGGGGCTGAAGCTTTCTTT. It yields the protein CASSYSRGAEAFF. This rearrangement joins TRBV6-5 to TRBJ1-1; D possibly corresponds to TRBD1 (5 bases). In germline, CDR1 is MNHEY, CDR2 SVGAGI. Trimming pared 0 bases from V and 6 bases from J, leaving 8 bases between. The CDR3 covers 13 residues.

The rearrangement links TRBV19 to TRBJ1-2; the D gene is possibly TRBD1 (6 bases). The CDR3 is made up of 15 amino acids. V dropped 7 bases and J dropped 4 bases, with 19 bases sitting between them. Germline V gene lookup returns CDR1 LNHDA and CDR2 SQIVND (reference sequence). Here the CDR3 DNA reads TGTGCCAGTACCACTAGGGGGGAACATGGCTATGGCTACACCTTC. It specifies CASTTRGEHGYGYTF.